What follows are 31 T cell receptor beta chains derived from one specimen sequenced in a study of post-analysis software for immune sequencing data. Study-level points and caveats: In patients, about 5 TRBV segments were more frequent than in controls, with TRBV5-6, TRBV5-1 and TRBV20-1 among them.

Each TCR beta cDNA library carried unique molecular identifiers. Using its own MiXCR run on the PCR reads, TCRdb lists one record per CDR3 protein. The sample lists 550,000 to 700,000 distinct CDR3 sequences, about 44% occurring once. No antigen has been identified for these receptors. The sample consisted of blood. The receptors shown here come from a girl between 10 and 17 years old with multiple sclerosis.

Only a few counts were recorded for this clonotype. The chain is built from TRBV29-1 and TRBJ2-5; tentative D call: TRBD2 (5 bases). With 7 bases removed from V and 1 base from J, the gap between germline ends came to 13 bases. The CDR3 spans 13 residues. Germline CDR1 and CDR2: SQVTM and ANQGSEA. CDR3 protein: CSALGGVQETQYF. CDR3 nucleotide sequence: TGCAGCGCACTAGGTGGAGTCCAAGAGACCCAGTACTTC.

The rearrangement links TRBV29-1 to TRBJ2-5, with TRBD2 matching over 10 bases. The CDR3 is made up of 14 amino acids. Germline V gene lookup returns CDR1 SQVTM and CDR2 ANQGSEA. Trimming cost V 7 bases and J 4 bases; bases outside gene matches: 9. The CDR3 DNA follows: TGCAGCGCTGGGTTGGGACTAGCGATAGAGACCCAGTACTTC. This encodes CSAGLGLAIETQYF.

The chain employs TRBV4-1 and TRBJ2-6; 9 bases map to TRBD1. CDR3 length equals 18 residues. V lost 3 bases to trimming and J lost 0 bases; unmatched junction nucleotides: 6. CDR1 is MGHRA and CDR2 is YSYEKL in the germline V gene. CDR3 residues: CASSHTGTGNSGANVLTF. The CDR3 DNA follows: TGCGCCAGCAGCCATACCGGGACAGGGAACTCTGGGGCCAACGTCCTGACTTTC.

This clonotype was counted a few times. The chain recombines TRBV30 with TRBJ2-5; D is undetermined. Germline V gives CDR1 GTSNPN, CDR2 SVGIG (reference sequence). The CDR3 covers 13 residues. Trimming took off 0 bases at V and 6 bases at J, with 11 bases between the two ends. The CDR3 loop is CAWSVLSGKTQYF. The CDR3 DNA sequence: TGTGCCTGGAGTGTACTGTCTGGAAAGACCCAGTACTTC. Variable domain in full (rest from reference TRBV30 and TRBJ2-5): SQTIHQWPATLVQPVGSPLSLECTVEGTSNPNLYWYRQAAGRGLQLLFYSVGIGQISSEVPQNLSASRPQDRQFILSSKKLLLSDSGFYLCAWSVLSGKTQYFGPGTRLLVL.

The chain couples TRBV6-6 to TRBJ2-7; TRBD2 matches 9 bases. The CDR3 is 14 residues long. CDR1 and CDR2 from the germline V gene are MNHNY and SVGAGI (reference sequence). The trim removed 6 bases at V and 3 bases at J, leaving 6 bases unmatched. The CDR3 sequence: CASSSPAGGYEQYF. CDR3 in DNA: TGTGCCAGCAGCTCCCCAGCGGGAGGCTACGAGCAGTACTTC.

V gene TRBV3-1 combines with J gene TRBJ1-2; TRBD1 might be the D (5 bases). Germline V gene sequence: CDR1 LGHDT, CDR2 YNNKEL (reference sequence). The CDR3 covers 14 residues. Trimming took off 2 bases at V and 6 bases at J, with 13 bases between the two ends. The CDR3 DNA follows: TGTGCCAGCAGCCAATTGCAGGGACCGAATGGCTACACCTTC. Residues: CASSQLQGPNGYTF.

A remark on this clonotype: The junction and the germline gene differ at one end; a read error may be behind it. The J gene is TRBJ2-1, the V gene TRBV5-1; 7 nucleotides line up with TRBD1. Germline values: CDR1 SGHRS, CDR2 YFSETQ. The CDR3 spans 16 residues. Here the CDR3 reads CASSLERAGGYNEQFF. Here the CDR3 DNA reads TGCGCCAGCAGCTTGGAACGGGCAGGGGGTTACAACGAGCAGTTCTTC.

The V gene is TRBV6-1, the J gene TRBJ1-5; unclear D gene. Per the germline V gene, CDR1 is MNHNS and CDR2 is SASEGT. This CDR3 is built from 13 residues. The V end lost 3 bases, the J end lost 4 bases, and 7 bases lay between the germline ends. CDR3 residues: CASSDIGNQPQHF. The CDR3 DNA sequence: TGTGCCAGCAGTGATATAGGGAATCAGCCCCAGCATTTT.

The V and J genes are TRBV12-3 or TRBV12-4 and TRBJ2-5, with 8 bases that match TRBD2. Trimming cost V 10 bases and J 2 bases; bases outside gene matches: 9. The CDR3 sequence is 14 residues long. As DNA, the CDR3 is TGTGCCACCGGAGGGGTAGCGGGACAAGAGACCCAGTACTTC. Amino acid sequence: CATGGVAGQETQYF.

This clonotype was seen more than once but under ten times. The chain uses TRBV7-6 and TRBJ2-7, with 7 bases aligning to TRBD1. The J segment lost 3 bases and the V segment lost 1 base, leaving 6 bases of the junction unmatched. CDR1 SGHVS and CDR2 FNYEAQ come from the germline V gene. The CDR3 totals 15 residues. DNA of the CDR3: TGTGCCAGCAGCTTAGGACAGGGAGCAATCTACGAGCAGTACTTC. This sequence encodes CASSLGQGAIYEQYF.

The rearrangement uses TRBV29-1 and TRBJ2-7, with D possibly being TRBD1 (6 bases). Trimming took off 4 bases at V and 0 bases at J, with 13 bases between the two ends. This CDR3 region has 14 residues. Germline CDR1 and CDR2: SQVTM and ANQGSEA. CDR3 in amino acids: CSVATGTISYEQYF. DNA of the CDR3: TGCAGCGTTGCAACCGGGACAATCTCCTACGAGCAGTACTTC.

V usage is TRBV9 and J usage is TRBJ1-1; 11 positions match TRBD1. There are 17 residues in the CDR3. Germline V gives CDR1 SGDLS, CDR2 YYNGEE. Losses at the gene ends were 3 bases for V and 1 base for J; bases not matched to a gene: 8. CDR3 protein: CASSDWDRGEANTEAFF. CDR3 sequence (DNA): TGTGCCAGCAGCGATTGGGACAGGGGGGAAGCGAACACTGAAGCTTTCTTT.

This chain uses TRBV9 with TRBJ2-7; D remains ambiguous. Germline lookup yields CDR1 SGDLS and CDR2 YYNGEE. CDR3 length: 14 amino acids. V dropped 0 bases and J dropped 3 bases, with 10 bases sitting between them. CDR3: CASSVASHNYEQYF. The DNA for the CDR3 is TGTGCCAGCAGCGTAGCGTCACACAACTACGAGCAGTACTTC. The full variable domain, its missing parts supplied by reference TRBV9 and TRBJ2-7, is DSGVTQTPKHLITATGQRVTLRCSPRSGDLSVYWYQQSLDQGLQFLIQYYNGEERAKGNILERFSAQQFPDLHSELNLSSLELGDSALYFCASSVASHNYEQYFGPGTRLTVT.

The genes are TRBV12-3 or TRBV12-4 and TRBJ2-7; 12 bases match TRBD2. The V gene end was trimmed by 6 bases and the J gene end by 2 bases; junction bases not matched to a gene: 5. This CDR3 spans 15 amino acids. The CDR3 bases are TGTGCCAGCAGGGTTACTAGCGGGAGGCCCTACGAGCAGTACTTC. Its translation is CASRVTSGRPYEQYF.

The chain has TRBV6-1 and TRBJ2-6; no definite D call. The CDR3 extends over 14 amino acids. Germline assignment: CDR1 MNHNS and CDR2 SASEGT. V was trimmed by 8 bases and J by 0 bases, leaving 8 bases between them. The CDR3 DNA reads as TGTGCCAGCGGGCTAAGCTCTGGGGCCAACGTCCTGACTTTC. Residues: CASGLSSGANVLTF.

This clonotype was seen a handful of times. The chain employs TRBV3-1 and TRBJ2-1; D gene unclear. Trimming shortened V by 3 bases and J by 9 bases, and 15 bases separated the two germline ends. Germline CDR1 LGHDT, CDR2 YNNKEL (reference sequence). There are 14 residues in the CDR3. This CDR3 reads CASSHLREYSEQFF. The CDR3 bases are TGTGCCAGCAGCCACCTCCGAGAGTACTCTGAGCAGTTCTTC.

This chain connects TRBV5-1 to TRBJ1-2, with 7 bases aligning to TRBD1. The CDR3 runs 15 residues. Germline V CDR1 and CDR2: SGHRS, YFSETQ. Germline trimming cut 4 bases from V and 4 bases from J; bases unmatched to any gene: 10. The CDR3 reads CASSVDREDVYGYTF. CDR3 bases: TGCGCCAGCAGCGTCGACAGGGAGGATGTCTATGGCTACACCTTC.

This clonotype was seen only a few times. The rearrangement joins TRBV12-3 or TRBV12-4 to TRBJ2-7; D is unresolved. This CDR3 region has 14 residues. Trimming shortened V by 3 bases and J by 1 base, and 10 bases separated the two germline ends. CDR3 region: CASSFGPISYEQYF. DNA for the CDR3: TGTGCCAGCAGTTTCGGTCCTATTTCCTACGAGCAGTACTTC.

The chain employs TRBV12-3 or TRBV12-4 and TRBJ2-1; 7 bases match TRBD2. The CDR3 is made up of 13 amino acids. The ends lost 5 bases at V and 14 bases at J; junction bases unmatched: 12. CDR3 sequence reads: CASSRYSGGVKFF. CDR3 in DNA: TGTGCCAGCAGTCGATATTCGGGGGGAGTGAAGTTCTTC.

J is TRBJ2-7 and V is TRBV12-3 or TRBV12-4; D is perhaps TRBD2 (6 bases). There are 12 residues in the CDR3. V was cut by 6 bases and J by 3 bases, with 9 bases left in between. This CDR3 is CASSPEGYEQYF. The CDR3, as DNA: TGTGCCAGCAGCCCGGAGGGCTACGAGCAGTACTTC.

This clonotype was detected only once. V is TRBV5-5 and J is TRBJ2-5, with unresolved D. V was pared by 4 bases and J by 1 base, with 8 bases between. Germline CDR1 SGHKS, CDR2 YYEKEE (reference sequence). This CDR3 has 13 residues. The CDR3 nucleotides read TGTGCCAGCAGCACGACTGGCCAAGAGACCCAGTACTTC. Protein sequence: CASSTTGQETQYF. Full variable domain (remainder filled in from reference TRBV5-5 and TRBJ2-5): DAGVTQSPTHLIKTRGQQVTLRCSPISGHKSVSWYQQVLGQGPQFIFQYYEKEERGRGNFPDRFSARQFPNYSSELNVNALLLGDSALYLCASSTTGQETQYFGPGTRLLVL.

The chain couples TRBV20-1 to TRBJ2-1, with D possibly being TRBD1 or TRBD2 (7 bases each). V dropped 5 bases and J dropped 1 base, with 18 bases sitting between them. The CDR3 consists of 16 residues. In germline, CDR1 is DFQATT, CDR2 SNEGSKA (reference sequence). The CDR3 sequence is CSAPRGGVLSYNEQFF. The CDR3 DNA is TGCAGTGCTCCCAGGGGGGGGGTCCTTTCCTACAATGAGCAGTTCTTC.

This chain joins TRBV11-2 and TRBJ2-7; TRBD2 matches 8 bases. V lost 5 bases, J lost 2 bases, and 8 bases stayed unmatched. The CDR3 loop spans 15 amino acids. Per the germline V gene, CDR1 is SGHAT and CDR2 is FQNNGV. The CDR3: CASSLGGGTTYEQYF. DNA for the CDR3: TGTGCCAGCAGCCTCGGGGGGGGCACGACCTACGAGCAGTACTTC.

The CDR3 DNA is TGCGCCAGCAGCCTTATAAACCGGGACAGGGCCAACGAGCAGTACTTC. This sequence encodes CASSLINRDRANEQYF. The chain couples TRBV4-1 to TRBJ2-4, with 9 nucleotides matching TRBD1. The DNA matches TRBJ2-7 better at its end, which makes the J call doubtful. The CDR3 runs to 16 residues. Germline CDR1 reads MGHRA; CDR2 reads YSYEKL.

CDR3 region: CASSLYFDPSNQPQHF. The CDR3 DNA reads as TGTGCCAGCAGTCTTTATTTTGACCCGAGCAATCAGCCCCAGCATTTT. The V and J genes are TRBV11-2 and TRBJ1-5, with D unclear. Germline CDR1 and CDR2: SGHAT and FQNNGV. V was shortened by 6 bases and J by 1 base, with 16 bases between the two germline ends. This CDR3 has 16 amino acids. Complete variable domain (other parts from reference TRBV11-2 and TRBJ1-5): EAGVAQSPRYKIIEKRQSVAFWCNPISGHATLYWYQQILGQGPKLLIQFQNNGVVDDSQLPKDRFSAERLKGVDSTLKIQPAKLEDSAVYLCASSLYFDPSNQPQHFGDGTRLSIL.

The chain employs TRBV12-3 or TRBV12-4 and TRBJ2-7; the D gene is possibly TRBD2 (5 bases). The CDR3 is 13 amino acids. The ends were cut back, 6 bases at V and 2 bases at J, with 11 bases in the middle. CDR3 in amino acids: CASRNGITYEQYF. The CDR3 region has the DNA TGTGCCAGCAGGAACGGGATTACCTACGAGCAGTACTTC.

This clonotype appeared once. The chain couples TRBV10-3 to TRBJ2-1; no firm D call. Deletions cut 4 bases from V and 0 bases from J, with 7 bases between. The CDR3 contains 14 residues. Germline V lookup: CDR1 ENHRY, CDR2 SYGVKD. The DNA of the CDR3 is TGTGCCATCAGTGCGGAAGACTCCTACAATGAGCAGTTCTTC. Translated: CAISAEDSYNEQFF.

The rearrangement uses TRBV5-6 and TRBJ1-2, with 7 positions matching TRBD1. Germline CDR1 SGHDT, CDR2 YYEEEE. V was clipped by 4 bases and J by 2 bases; unmatched bases: 17. The CDR3 totals 18 residues. CDR3 residues: CASSTLLGWGDSNYGYTF. The CDR3 nucleotides are TGTGCCAGCAGCACCCTGTTGGGTTGGGGGGACAGCAACTATGGCTACACCTTC.

This chain joins TRBV7-2 and TRBJ1-2; perhaps TRBD1 as D (5 bases). The ends were cut back, 5 bases at V and 3 bases at J, with 10 bases in the middle. CDR1 and CDR2 from the germline V gene are SGHTA and FQGNSA. This CDR3 region has 13 residues. Here the CDR3 reads CASSRGRDYGYTF. Written as DNA, the CDR3 is TGTGCCAGCAGCCGGGGGAGGGACTATGGCTACACCTTC.

The rearrangement uses TRBV4-1 and TRBJ2-7; D possibly corresponds to TRBD1 (6 bases). V dropped 1 base and J dropped 2 bases, with 12 bases sitting between them. Germline V lookup: CDR1 MGHRA, CDR2 YSYEKL. CDR3 size: 15 residues. The CDR3 sequence is CASSQAIQGTYEQYF. CDR3 sequence (DNA): TGCGCCAGCAGCCAAGCGATACAGGGAACCTACGAGCAGTACTTC.

V usage is TRBV6-6 and J usage is TRBJ2-7; 7 bases are shared with TRBD2. Germline lookup yields CDR1 MNHNY and CDR2 SVGAGI (reference sequence). The CDR3 runs 16 residues. V was clipped by 6 bases and J by 4 bases; unmatched bases: 15. This CDR3 reads CASSWEGTNLVYEQYF. In DNA form, the CDR3 reads TGTGCCAGCAGCTGGGAGGGGACTAATCTTGTTTACGAGCAGTACTTC.